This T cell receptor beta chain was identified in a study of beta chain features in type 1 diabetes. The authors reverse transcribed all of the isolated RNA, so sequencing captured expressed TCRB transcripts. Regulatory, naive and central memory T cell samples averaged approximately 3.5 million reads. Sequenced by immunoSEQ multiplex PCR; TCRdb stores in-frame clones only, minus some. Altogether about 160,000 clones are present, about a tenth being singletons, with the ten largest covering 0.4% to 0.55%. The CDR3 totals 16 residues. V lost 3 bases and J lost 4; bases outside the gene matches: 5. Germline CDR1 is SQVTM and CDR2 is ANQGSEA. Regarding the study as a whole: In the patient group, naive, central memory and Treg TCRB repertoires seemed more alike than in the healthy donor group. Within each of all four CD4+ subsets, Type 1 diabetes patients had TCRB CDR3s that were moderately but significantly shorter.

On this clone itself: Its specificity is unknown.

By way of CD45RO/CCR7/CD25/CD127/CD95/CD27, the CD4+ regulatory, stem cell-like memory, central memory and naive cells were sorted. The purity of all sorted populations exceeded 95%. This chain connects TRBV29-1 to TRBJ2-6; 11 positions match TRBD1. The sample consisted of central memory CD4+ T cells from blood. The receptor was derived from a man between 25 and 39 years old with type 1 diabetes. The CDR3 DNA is TGCAGCGTTGAGAGGGACAGGGGGTTAGGGGCCAACGTCCTGACTTTC. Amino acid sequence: CSVERDRGLGANVLTF. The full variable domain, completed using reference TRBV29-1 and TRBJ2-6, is SAVISQKPSRDICQRGTSLTIQCQVDSQVTMMFWYRQQPGQSLTLIATANQGSEATYESGFVIDKFPISRPNLTFSTLTVSNMSPEDSSIYLCSVERDRGLGANVLTFGAGSRLTVL.